This T cell receptor (beta chain) came from a study of cytomegalovirus exposure and HLA in healthy donors (dated by TCRdb to 2015 to 2018). Background on the whole study: An earlier analysis of approximately 640 of the donors reported about 250 Gb of sequence data and 100 million to 130 million unique TCR beta sequences from some 180 million T cells. Roughly 300 gigabases of sequencing data and about 92 million unique TCR sequences made up an early release that covered approximately 650 HLA-typed donors. Of the approximately 400 genotyped donors, about 80% fell in the genetic ancestry cluster associated with self-reported Caucasian donors. The aim of the study was to test whether cataloging public T cell receptors could identify signatures of past pathogen exposure. The T cell repertoires of 666 subjects were profiled by immunosequencing and related to cytomegalovirus serostatus. A separate validation cohort of approximately 130 different subjects was used in addition to the roughly 700-subject first cohort. To predict cytomegalovirus infection status, the study brought together high-throughput TCR immunosequencing, statistical association of individual TCRs with disease status, and machine learning. A later analysis re-analyzed previously published TCR beta repertoires from about 600 donors and added high-resolution HLA genotyping to study TCR occurrence patterns. In the later analysis, no new phenotypic data were used to find candidate immune exposures; instead, reliance was placed on TCR beta sequences and their occurrence across donors. An earlier analysis of approximately 580 of the donors used high-throughput TCR beta sequencing to judge whether each TCR beta V gene segment behaved as functional or pseudogenic. Alongside the repertoire data, information on donor age, sex, ethnicity and CMV serostatus was compiled. A later genetic analysis took genome-wide SNP genotypes for about 55% of the roughly 700 donors and used that subset as a discovery cohort. Every repertoire in the discovery cohort had been generated on one and the same sequencing platform. Class I and class II HLA loci were covered by the typing at four-digit resolution. The number of donors typed differed by locus, with roughly 629-640 for A, B, C, DRB1 and DQB1, over 500 for DQA1, over 600 for DPA1, and under 490 for DPB1. Because of strong linkage in the cohort, five DR-DQ haplotypes were treated as single units for association and clustering. Among 398 genotyped donors of the cohort, an average of approximately 240,000 unique TCR beta nucleotide sequences was sequenced per donor, of which approximately 19% were non-productive.

Sequences MDHEN (CDR1) and SYDVKM (CDR2) are obtained from the germline V gene. The CDR3, cysteine through phenylalanine, is 14 amino acids long. The entry retains the CDR3 DNA only, 42 bases that are in frame from base 1. After removal of 7 bases from V and 9 bases from J, the junction retains 11 bases not matched to a gene. The cohort was made up of approximately 670 healthy bone marrow donors. Cohort members were all nominally healthy when sampled, although unrecorded immune exposures were likely present. The donor was CMV seropositive and belonged to the group of 250 to 350 seropositive cohort members. Each donor provided a peripheral blood sample, and peripheral blood mononuclear cells were used for TCR beta sequencing. The Qiagen DNeasy Blood Extraction Kit was used to extract genomic DNA from the blood cell samples. As regards this clone: Its antigen is currently not known. No much larger clone exists at a distance of one base, and base qualities are not known.

The library was prepared using the immunoSEQ multiplex PCR assay. For the multiplex PCR, a mixture combining 60 forward primers for TCR Vbeta segments and 13 reverse primers for TCR Jbeta segments was used. Amplification of the CDR3 region of rearranged TCR beta genes was performed with a multiplex PCR assay on genomic DNA. On the Illumina HiSeq System, the amplified TCR beta libraries were sequenced as 87-base-pair reads. In the original analysis: In a later analysis, some 80 million unique TCR beta chains were counted across the 500 to 850 repertoires, and about 9.9 million of these chains were shared by at least two donors. To remove PCR and sequencing errors, raw reads were error-corrected and collapsed into unique sequences using a nearest-neighbor algorithm that merged closely related sequences. V, D and J gene segments were assigned by aligning CDR3 sequences to IMGT reference sequences. For a sequence to be retained, at least a six-nucleotide match to both a V gene segment and a J gene segment was required. Rearrangements were classified as productive when the CDR3 lacked stop codons and remained in frame with V and J, and all other rearrangements were classified as non-productive. Following IMGT convention, CDR3 was defined as the stretch from the second conserved V-encoded cysteine to the conserved J-encoded phenylalanine. The earlier analysis of some 550 of the donors excluded any sequence lacking an unambiguous match to a single V gene segment. An earlier analysis of several hundred of the donors called V segments functional above 56.7% productive rearrangements and segregating when the between-donor standard deviation exceeded 5%. A statistical classification framework was built to diagnose cytomegalovirus status from the catalog of TCR beta chain sequences. A later analysis assigned V and J genes by comparing TCR nucleotide sequences with IMGT/GENE-DB human TR gene sequences. In a later analysis, CDR3 sequences and most-parsimonious VDJ recombination scenarios were assigned using the TCRdist pipeline. In a later analysis, each TCR beta chain was defined by its CDR3 amino acid sequence together with its V-gene family, and reads without a unique V-gene family were excluded. A later analysis removed roughly 590 highly shared, low-generation-probability nucleotide sequences to deal with suspected cross-contamination and a sequencing artifact. In a later analysis, a clonal expansion index was calculated for each public chain from normalized within-repertoire ranks of inferred template counts. In a later analysis, generation probabilities were computed using a VDJ recombination model fitted to out-of-frame rearrangements, and the results were checked against IGoR. Hypergeometric tests were used in a later analysis to score TCR-TCR, TCR-HLA and TCR-CMV co-occurrence, with a repertoire-size bias correction applied to the TCR pairs. A later analysis estimated false discovery rates by permuting HLA or CMV assignments 20 times. A later analysis grouped co-occurring TCRs with DBSCAN, adding TCRdist sequence similarity when clustering within HLA-allele-positive subsets. Co-occurrence clustering excluded repertoires with fewer than 30,000 or more than 120,000 public chains, plus five with anomalous nucleotide sharing. In TCRdb, the immuneACCESS table is reduced to in-frame sequences with V and J assigned. These tables do not hold every clone; where another copy was compared, an unresolved V gene accounts for under half, and the others remain unexplained. Clonal size and the V and J genes are those of that table, whereas D and trimming came from the DNA. Across this sample there are approximately 87,000 clones, with 81% seen only once. The top ten constitute roughly 4% of the sample.

Findings and caveats that apply to the study as a whole: A later analysis associated roughly 17,000 TCR beta sequences with specific HLA alleles at a false discovery rate of 0.05. Because the 87-base-pair reads could not distinguish some IMGT-functional V segments, including TRBV6-2 and TRBV6-3, those segments were excluded. In this cohort, only TCR beta chains were sequenced, and detectable features were limited by the absence of alpha or paired-chain data. A total of fewer than 200 TCR beta chains were listed by the study as associated with cytomegalovirus. A further reported finding was that TCR beta sequences accurately predicted the HLA-A and HLA-B alleles for most subjects in the first cohort. Because counts were too low, about 18 rarely observed V segments, including chromosome 9 orphons, were left out of the earlier analysis of 587 of the donors. The authors suggested that the approach could potentially be extended to other disease states and immunological phenotypes. An association between a missense DCLRE1C variant and V-gene and J-gene trimming of TCR beta chains was found in a later genetic analysis and replicated in an independent cohort. A cluster of highly shared sequence variants was judged likely to be a technical artifact of the sequencing pipeline. The classifier was reported to diagnose cytomegalovirus status with high specificity and sensitivity in both the original cohort and the validation cohort. According to a later analysis, most CMV-associated TCR beta chains appeared to be HLA-restricted, and the HLA associations seemed to be driven largely by CMV exposure. Several of the top co-occurrence clusters appeared to be linked to parvovirus B19, influenza, CMV and Epstein-Barr virus, according to a later analysis. Strong co-occurrence of HLA alleles, especially DR and DQ, made assigning TCR associations to individual alleles difficult. Because HLA typing was missing for some donors at each locus, association tests included only the typed subset. Correlated functional status among segregating V segments might be attributable to linkage disequilibrium, but an unknown experimental factor could not be ruled out. Most TCR sequences were seen in very few donors, while some public TCRs were found in many individuals. CMV serostatus was the only immune exposure information available for the cohort. In a later analysis, HLA-associated TCR beta chains showed more clonal expansion and lower generation probabilities than non-associated chains that were equally common. Presence/absence analyses assumed roughly uniform sequencing depth across donors, an assumption that may not hold. Compared with the 666-donor mean, donors in an Asian-associated ancestry cluster had fewer N-insertions in productive TCRs, according to a later genetic analysis. A few of the identified cytomegalovirus-associated TCR beta chains were confirmed in vitro to be specific for cytomegalovirus antigens. In a later analysis, TCR association rates were found to vary across HLA loci, with the most associated TCRs seen for DRB1 alleles and the fewest for HLA-C alleles. In an earlier analysis of some 500 of the donors, most TCR beta V segments appeared in productive rearrangements about 87% or about 30% of the time, broadly matching IMGT annotations.

Sequenced input: PBMCs. The rearranged segments are TRBV28 and TRBJ2-1, with TRBD2 matching 8 junction bases. This receptor was taken from a woman aged 70-85 years in good health and CMV-seropositive. The CDR3 protein: CASTAREAPREQFF. The nucleotide sequence is given as TGTGCCAGCACGGCGCGGGAGGCCCCTCGTGAGCAGTTCTTC.